The entry below describes one TCR beta chain. Sequencing was performed with immunoSEQ multiplex PCR; in TCRdb, only in-frame clones are kept and a portion is missing. The sample lists approximately 200,000 clones, roughly 80% occurring once. These data originate in a study of blood T cell repertoires in COVID-19. Participant age was roughly 18 to 89 years, and participants resided in about 25 US areas. What the recovered Cohort 3 donors had was two negative PCRs, clearance, or symptom resolution. Germline-derived CDR1 and CDR2 are MNHEY and SVGAGI. V shed 6 bases, J shed 1 base, and the junction held 5 bases outside the gene matches. The CDR3 is made up of 15 amino acids.

The clonotype was recovered from a man in his sixties who had recovered from COVID-19. Sequencing used PBMCs or T cells enriched from blood (not recorded which). The chain recombines TRBV6-5 with TRBJ2-1, with TRBD2 identical over 8 bases. CDR3 coding DNA: TGTGCCAGCAGAACTGTAGCGGGGTCCTACAATGAGCAGTTCTTC. It codes for CASRTVAGSYNEQFF.